This T cell receptor beta chain was profiled in a study of cytomegalovirus exposure and HLA in healthy donors (dated by TCRdb to about 2017). For the wider study: An earlier analysis of approximately 550 of the donors reported approximately 300 Gb of sequence data and approximately 110 million unique TCR beta sequences from some 180 million T cells. Typing coverage varied by locus: roughly 629-640 donors for A, B, C, DRB1 and DQB1; approximately 560 for DQA1; approximately 610 for DPA1; about 450 for DPB1. Roughly 5 DR-DQ haplotypes were handled as single units for association and clustering, since linkage in the cohort was strong. To predict cytomegalovirus infection status, the study combined high-throughput TCR immunosequencing, statistical association of individual TCRs with disease status, and machine learning. A later genetic analysis used genome-wide SNP genotypes for about 65% of the 666 donors, treating that subset as a discovery cohort. To decide whether each TCR beta V gene segment behaved as functional or pseudogenic, an earlier analysis of over 500 of the donors relied on high-throughput TCR beta sequencing. A later analysis re-analyzed previously published TCR beta repertoires from roughly 690 donors and added high-resolution HLA genotyping to study TCR occurrence patterns. HLA typing covered class I and class II loci at four-digit resolution. A separate validation cohort of roughly 110 different subjects was used in addition to the approximately 700-subject first cohort. Every repertoire in the discovery cohort had been generated on one and the same sequencing platform. Among the roughly 400 genotyped donors, approximately 82% belonged to the genetic ancestry cluster associated with self-reported Caucasian donors. Across roughly 420 genotyped donors of the cohort, an average of 235,054 unique TCR beta nucleotide sequences per donor were sequenced, and approximately 19% of those sequences were non-productive. The later analysis used no new phenotypic data to find candidate immune exposures, relying instead on TCR beta sequences and their occurrence across donors. The study aimed to test whether signatures of past pathogen exposure could be identified by cataloging public T cell receptors. Using immunosequencing, the study profiled T cell repertoires from 500 to 800 subjects and related those repertoires to cytomegalovirus serostatus. Donor age, sex, ethnicity and CMV serostatus were compiled together with the repertoire data. An early release that covered about 600 HLA-typed donors contained 250 to 350 gigabases of sequencing data and tens of millions of unique TCR sequences.

Concerning this clone itself: The clone's antigen remains unknown.

Libraries were prepared through the immunoSEQ multiplex PCR assay. For the multiplex PCR, a mixture combining 60 forward primers for TCR Vbeta segments and 13 reverse primers for TCR Jbeta segments was used. The CDR3 region of rearranged TCR beta genes was amplified from genomic DNA by a multiplex PCR assay. The Illumina HiSeq System was used to sequence the amplified TCR beta libraries as 87-base-pair reads. As for the original processing: Across the roughly 670 repertoires, a later analysis counted 78 million or so unique TCR beta chains, roughly 11 million of which were shared by at least two donors. To remove PCR and sequencing errors, raw reads were error-corrected and collapsed into unique sequences using a nearest-neighbor algorithm that merged closely related sequences. CDR3 sequences were aligned to IMGT reference sequences to assign V, D and J gene segments. For a sequence to be retained, a match of at least six nucleotides was required to both a V gene segment and a J gene segment. Rearrangements were classified as productive when the CDR3 lacked stop codons and remained in frame with V and J, and all other rearrangements were classified as non-productive. Following IMGT convention, CDR3 was defined as the stretch from the second conserved V-encoded cysteine to the conserved J-encoded phenylalanine. In an earlier analysis of just under 600 of the donors, sequences lacking an unambiguous match to a single V gene segment were excluded. In an earlier analysis of several hundred of the donors, V segments were called functional above 56.7% productive rearrangements and were called segregating when the between-donor standard deviation exceeded 5%. A statistical classification framework was built to diagnose cytomegalovirus status from the catalog of TCR beta chain sequences. A later analysis assigned V and J genes by comparing TCR nucleotide sequences with IMGT/GENE-DB human TR gene sequences. A later analysis assigned CDR3 sequences and most-parsimonious VDJ recombination scenarios with the TCRdist pipeline. In a later analysis, each TCR beta chain was defined by its CDR3 amino acid sequence together with its V-gene family, and reads without a unique V-gene family were excluded. To address suspected cross-contamination and a sequencing artifact, a later analysis removed 592 highly shared, low-generation-probability nucleotide sequences. For each public chain, a later analysis derived a clonal expansion index from normalized ranks of inferred template counts within each repertoire. Generation probabilities in a later analysis came from a VDJ recombination model fitted to out-of-frame rearrangements, and those results were checked against IGoR. A later analysis scored TCR-TCR, TCR-HLA and TCR-CMV co-occurrence with hypergeometric tests, applying a repertoire-size bias correction to TCR pairs. False discovery rates were estimated in a later analysis by permuting HLA or CMV assignments 20 times. In a later analysis, co-occurring TCRs were grouped using DBSCAN, and TCRdist sequence similarity was added for clustering within HLA-allele-positive subsets. Co-occurrence clustering excluded repertoires with fewer than 30,000 or more than 120,000 public chains, plus five with anomalous nucleotide sharing. In its TCRdb copy, this immuneACCESS table keeps in-frame sequences only and misses some clones. Where compared with another copy, unresolved V genes explain less than half of these, and the others have no known cause. V and J calls and clone size follow that table, whereas D and trimming were derived from the DNA. The sample has some 200,000 clones on record. The ten top clones hold around 0.74% of the sample.

The cohort consisted of more than 650 healthy bone marrow donors. At the time of sampling, all cohort members were nominally healthy, though unrecorded immune exposures were likely present. The donor tested CMV seronegative and was one of the 352 seronegative cohort members. A peripheral blood sample was collected from each donor, and TCR beta sequencing was performed on peripheral blood mononuclear cells. Genomic DNA extraction from the blood cell samples was performed with the Qiagen DNeasy Blood Extraction Kit. The paper's findings and limits, for the study overall: In a later analysis, HLA-associated TCR beta chains were found to be more clonally expanded and to have lower generation probabilities than equally common non-associated chains. A later genetic analysis associated a missense DCLRE1C variant with V-gene and J-gene trimming of TCR beta chains, and an independent cohort replicated the association. Only TCR beta chains were sequenced in this cohort, and the absence of alpha or paired-chain data limited detectable features. A cluster of highly shared sequence variants was judged likely to be a technical artifact of the sequencing pipeline. Specific HLA alleles were associated with over 15,000 TCR beta sequences at a false discovery rate of 0.05 in a later analysis. Assigning TCR associations to individual alleles was difficult when HLA alleles, especially DR and DQ, strongly co-occurred. The study gave a list of more than 150 TCR beta chains associated with cytomegalovirus. Several of the top co-occurrence clusters appeared to be linked to parvovirus B19, influenza, CMV and Epstein-Barr virus, according to a later analysis. A further reported finding was that TCR beta sequences accurately predicted the HLA-A and HLA-B alleles for most subjects in the first cohort. Because counts were too low, 15 to 20 rarely observed V segments, including chromosome 9 orphons, were excluded from the earlier analysis of roughly 580 of the donors. The authors suggested that the approach could potentially be generalized to other disease states and immunological phenotypes. For the cohort, immune exposure information was limited to CMV serostatus. In a later genetic analysis, fewer N-insertions in productive TCRs were reported among donors in an Asian-associated ancestry cluster than the 666-donor mean. In a later analysis, the rate of TCR association differed among HLA loci, with DRB1 alleles having the most associated TCRs and HLA-C alleles having the fewest. In an earlier analysis of 587 of the donors, most TCR beta V segments appeared in productive rearrangements about 87% or about 30% of the time, broadly matching IMGT annotations. The classifier was reported to diagnose cytomegalovirus status with high specificity and sensitivity in both the original and validation cohorts. Three of the identified cytomegalovirus-associated TCR beta chains were confirmed in vitro to be specific for cytomegalovirus antigens. Because HLA typing was unavailable for some donors at each locus, only the typed subset was used in association tests. Most CMV-associated TCR beta chains appeared to be HLA-restricted in a later analysis, and the HLA associations seemed to be driven largely by CMV exposure. While some public TCRs were present in many individuals, most TCR sequences turned up only very rarely across donors. Linkage disequilibrium might explain the correlated functional status among segregating V segments, but an unknown experimental factor could not be excluded. Presence/absence analyses assumed roughly uniform sequencing depth across donors, an assumption that may not hold.

The sample taken for sequencing was PBMCs. The TCR sequence derives from a boy under 18 in good health and CMV-seronegative.

The encoded CDR3 is CASSESYSSQETQYF. The DNA sequence is given as TGTGCCAGCAGTGAAAGTTACAGCTCCCAAGAGACCCAGTACTTC. Here the chain combines TRBV6-1 and TRBJ2-5, with the D gene not clear enough to name. From a lookup of the germline V gene, CDR1 and CDR2 are MNHNS and SASEGT. The CDR3 covers 15 residues, taking in both the cysteine and the phenylalanine. The read is trimmed to its CDR3 DNA, 45 bases read in frame from base 1. V is pared back by 2 bases and J by 1 base, with 11 bases lying between the germline termini.